A single sample gave rise to the 29 T cell receptor beta chains below, sequenced in a study of B cell selection in AIRE deficiency. The sorted conventional CD4 T cells were gated as CD4+CD127+. Only in-frame clones appear in the TCRdb table, and some are missing; sequencing was by immunoSEQ multiplex PCR. The table records 20,000 to 30,000 clones, around 97% of them present only once. Material: conventional CD4+ T cells sorted from PBMCs. The receptors derive from a human donor with AIRE deficiency.

CDR3 loop: CASSQRSGVGNYGYTF. The CDR3 nucleotides are TGCGCCAGCAGCCAGAGGTCAGGGGTCGGAAACTATGGCTACACCTTC. The rearrangement uses TRBV5-1 and TRBJ1-2; possible D gene TRBD1, 6 bases. Trimming took 4 bases from V and 2 from J, leaving 18 bases between them. This CDR3 spans 16 amino acids. CDR1 SGHRS and CDR2 YFSETQ come from the germline V gene.

The chain employs TRBV4-1 and TRBJ2-7; 9 nucleotides align to TRBD1. Germline CDR1 is MGHRA and CDR2 is YSYEKL. This CDR3 is 15 amino acids long. V dropped 4 bases and J dropped 5; count of bases not matched to a gene: 9. The CDR3 region is CASSLAGQGLHEQYF. The CDR3 DNA sequence: TGCGCCAGCAGCCTCGCGGGACAGGGTCTCCACGAGCAGTACTTC.

This chain uses TRBV6-1 with TRBJ2-3; the D gene is possibly TRBD2 (5 bases). The CDR3 runs 14 residues. V was clipped by 7 bases and J by 2 bases, with 13 bases between them. The germline gives CDR1 MNHNS, CDR2 SASEGT. The CDR3 coding sequence is TGTGCCAGCAACCGGGGAGCGGACACAGATACGCAGTATTTT. This translates into CASNRGADTDTQYF.

J is TRBJ2-3 and V is TRBV28; 13 bases align to TRBD2. Losses at the gene ends were 4 bases for V and 5 bases for J; bases not matched to a gene: 15. This CDR3 has 19 amino acids. Germline CDR1 reads MDHEN; CDR2 reads SYDVKM. This CDR3 is CASSYPGTSGKLGGDTQYF. As DNA, the CDR3 is TGTGCCAGCAGTTACCCCGGGACTAGCGGGAAGTTGGGGGGAGATACGCAGTATTTT.

This clone occurred once. The chain uses TRBV28 and TRBJ2-5, with TRBD1 identical over 10 bases. V dropped 6 bases and J dropped 3; count of bases not matched to a gene: 10. CDR3 length: 16 residues. Germline-derived CDR1 and CDR2 are MDHEN and SYDVKM. In nucleotides, the CDR3 is TGTGCCAGCAGCCGAGACTCCGGGACAGGGGAAGAGACCCAGTACTTC. Its translation is CASSRDSGTGEETQYF.

V and J are TRBV7-9 and TRBJ2-7; D not resolved. The length of the CDR3 is 13 residues. Germline CDR1 reads SEHNR; CDR2 reads FQNEAQ (reference sequence). Deletions cut 7 bases from V and 2 bases from J, with 12 bases between. The CDR3 sequence is CASTYIAPYEQYF. The CDR3 DNA follows: TGTGCCAGCACCTATATAGCCCCCTACGAGCAGTACTTC. Using reference TRBV7-9 and TRBJ2-7 for the parts outside the CDR3, the full variable domain is DTGVSQNPRHKITKRGQNVTFRCDPISEHNRLYWYRQTLGQGPEFLTYFQNEAQLEKSRLLSDRFSAERPKGSFSTLEIQRTEQGDSAMYLCASTYIAPYEQYFGPGTRLTVT.

This chain uses TRBV7-2 with TRBJ2-7; D is possibly TRBD2 (6 bases). Trimming stripped 4 bases from V and 3 bases from J, with 13 bases between. There are 14 residues in the CDR3. Germline CDR1 reads SGHTA; CDR2 reads FQGNSA. CDR3 region: CASSSKGSGYEQYF. The CDR3, as DNA: TGTGCCAGCAGCTCAAAGGGTAGCGGCTACGAGCAGTACTTC.

This chain links TRBV6-1 with TRBJ2-3; D remains unclear. Deletions cut 0 bases from V and 4 bases from J, with 5 bases between. This CDR3 has 13 amino acids. Germline V CDR1 and CDR2: MNHNS, SASEGT. This chain's CDR3 is CASSEALPDTQYF. For the CDR3, the DNA is TGTGCCAGCAGTGAAGCGCTTCCAGATACGCAGTATTTT.

Only one count was recorded for this clone. The gene calls are TRBV30 and TRBJ1-2; TRBD1 aligns across 10 bases. Germline CDR1 and CDR2: GTSNPN and SVGIG (reference sequence). V lost 4 bases and J lost 6; bases outside the gene matches: 2. The CDR3 is 12 amino acids. CDR3: CAWTGQGNGYTF. The CDR3 DNA reads as TGTGCCTGGACGGGACAGGGGAATGGCTACACCTTC.

V usage is TRBV6-1 and J usage is TRBJ2-2; 7 bases fit TRBD2. CDR3 length equals 14 residues. Trimming cost V 9 bases and J 0 bases; bases outside gene matches: 4. Germline loops: CDR1 MNHNS, CDR2 SASEGT. The CDR3, as DNA: TGTGCCAGTACTGGACTAGCGAACACCGGGGAGCTGTTTTTT. Amino acid sequence: CASTGLANTGELFF.

This chain joins TRBV4-3 and TRBJ2-7; D may be TRBD1 or TRBD2 (5 bases each). CDR3 length: 17 amino acids. Trimming stripped 2 bases from V and 2 bases from J, with 19 bases between. Germline-derived CDR1 and CDR2 are LGHNA and YSLEER. The chain's CDR3 is CASSQQERPGPTYEQYF. In nucleotides, the CDR3 is TGCGCCAGCAGCCAACAAGAACGGCCGGGGCCCACCTACGAGCAGTACTTC.

The chain links TRBV19 to TRBJ1-1; D ambiguous. CDR3 length: 12 residues. Germline lookup yields CDR1 LNHDA and CDR2 SQIVND (reference sequence). The V gene lost 2 bases and the J gene lost 10 bases, with 11 bases spanning the gap. CDR3 DNA: TGTGCCAGTAGTATATCAGCCTCGGGAGCTTTCTTT. This encodes CASSISASGAFF.

This chain links TRBV7-3 with TRBJ2-2; 12 nucleotides line up with TRBD2. Germline CDR1 and CDR2: SGHTA and FQGTGA. The CDR3 has 19 residues. Unmatched junction bases numbered 14, after V lost 4 bases and J lost 5 bases. The CDR3 DNA follows: TGTGCCAGCAGCTCCCGGAGGTTGGGACTAGCGGGCGGAACCGGGGAGCTGTTTTTT. Protein product: CASSSRRLGLAGGTGELFF.

The rearrangement uses TRBV28 and TRBJ1-5; D ambiguous. V was shortened by 7 bases and J by 0 bases, with 13 bases between the two germline ends. This CDR3 comprises 15 residues. The germline CDR1 and CDR2 sequences are MDHEN and SYDVKM. CDR3 sequence reads: CASIIGGNSNQPQHF. CDR3 sequence (DNA): TGTGCCAGCATTATAGGCGGGAATAGCAATCAGCCCCAGCATTTT.

CDR3 sequence reads: CASSLATGGAMRPQHF. The CDR3 nucleotides are TGTGCCAGCAGCTTAGCGACAGGGGGCGCGATGCGGCCCCAGCATTTT. J is TRBJ1-5 and V is TRBV7-9; 10 positions match TRBD1. Trimming cost V 0 bases and J 9 bases; bases outside gene matches: 8. The CDR3 runs 16 residues. Germline V gives CDR1 SEHNR, CDR2 FQNEAQ (reference sequence).

This rearrangement joins TRBV7-3 to TRBJ2-6; D not resolved. Germline V gene sequence: CDR1 SGHTA, CDR2 FQGTGA. The CDR3 covers 15 residues. With 0 bases removed from V and 0 bases from J, the gap between germline ends came to 3 bases. The CDR3 DNA follows: TGTGCCAGCAGCTTAACGTCCTCTGGGGCCAACGTCCTGACTTTC. Its translation is CASSLTSSGANVLTF.

The J gene is TRBJ2-3, the V gene TRBV7-2; TRBD2 matches at 14 bases. The CDR3 is made up of 19 amino acids. The V segment lost 3 bases and the J segment 4 bases; nucleotides outside the gene matches: 12. Germline CDR1 reads SGHTA; CDR2 reads FQGNSA. In nucleotides, the CDR3 is TGTGCCAGCAGCTTCAGGACTAGCGGGAGGCTCGGGGGGTCAGATACGCAGTATTTT. Amino acids: CASSFRTSGRLGGSDTQYF.

V gene TRBV7-2 combines with J gene TRBJ2-7, with 8 bases identical to TRBD1. The CDR3 has 14 residues. From germline, CDR1 is SGHTA and CDR2 FQGNSA. J lost 7 bases, V lost 3 bases, and 8 bases had no gene match. CDR3: CASSFAGGSGEQYF. The CDR3 DNA reads TGTGCCAGCAGCTTCGCAGGGGGCTCGGGTGAGCAGTACTTC.

The genes are TRBV5-4 and TRBJ2-7, with TRBD1 matching 9 bases. With 2 bases clipped from V and 3 bases from J, the junction kept 6 bases outside the gene matches. The germline gives CDR1 SGHNT, CDR2 YYREEE (reference sequence). The CDR3 contains 15 residues. For the CDR3, the DNA is TGTGCCAGCAGCTTTACCGGACAGGGGAACTACGAGCAGTACTTC. Translating gives CASSFTGQGNYEQYF. The full variable domain, with the rest looked up from reference TRBV5-4 and TRBJ2-7, is ETGVTQSPTHLIKTRGQQVTLRCSSQSGHNTVSWYQQALGQGPQFIFQYYREEENGRGNFPPRFSGLQFPNYSSELNVNALELDDSALYLCASSFTGQGNYEQYFGPGTRLTVT.

The chain links TRBV28 to TRBJ1-4, with 7 bases fitting TRBD1. Losses at the gene ends were 6 bases for V and 8 bases for J; bases not matched to a gene: 12. Germline-derived CDR1 and CDR2 are MDHEN and SYDVKM. The CDR3 contains 15 residues. The CDR3 loop reads CASRQQGGRGEKLFF. CDR3 coding DNA: TGTGCCAGCAGACAGCAGGGGGGGCGCGGGGAAAAACTGTTTTTT.

V usage is TRBV29-1 and J usage is TRBJ2-2, with D unresolved. CDR3 size: 11 residues. V was clipped by 3 bases and J by 9 bases, with 8 bases between them. CDR1 and CDR2 from the germline V gene are SQVTM and ANQGSEA. As DNA, the CDR3 is TGCAGCGTTGAGGTAGCCCGGGAGCTGTTTTTT. This sequence encodes CSVEVARELFF.

The chain uses TRBV27 and TRBJ1-2; maybe TRBD1 (6 bases). Per germline, CDR1 MNHEY and CDR2 SMNVEV (reference sequence). This CDR3 is 13 amino acids long. Trimming shortened V by 4 bases and J by 5 bases, and 11 bases separated the two germline ends. CDR3 in amino acids: CASSSRGVYGYTF. In DNA, the CDR3 is TGTGCCAGCAGTTCCAGGGGCGTTTATGGCTACACCTTC.

V is TRBV11-2 and J is TRBJ2-2, with TRBD2 matching 13 bases. The trim removed 3 bases at V and 1 base at J, leaving 5 bases unmatched. From germline, CDR1 is SGHAT and CDR2 FQNNGV. This CDR3 comprises 18 residues. The CDR3 DNA follows: TGTGCCAGCAGCTTTCGGACTAGCGGGAGTTGGAACACCGGGGAGCTGTTTTTT. Its translation is CASSFRTSGSWNTGELFF. Full variable domain (remainder filled in from reference TRBV11-2 and TRBJ2-2): EAGVAQSPRYKIIEKRQSVAFWCNPISGHATLYWYQQILGQGPKLLIQFQNNGVVDDSQLPKDRFSAERLKGVDSTLKIQPAKLEDSAVYLCASSFRTSGSWNTGELFFGEGSRLTVL.

The rearrangement links TRBV6-5 to TRBJ1-4, with D hard to call. Germline lookup yields CDR1 MNHEY and CDR2 SVGAGI. This CDR3 is 13 amino acids long. Trimming took 7 bases from V and 4 from J, leaving 10 bases between them. This CDR3 reads CASKKDGNEKLFF. CDR3 coding DNA: TGTGCCAGCAAGAAGGACGGTAATGAAAAACTGTTTTTT.

The gene calls are TRBV28 and TRBJ2-5; 8 bases line up with TRBD1. The V gene end was trimmed by 5 bases and the J gene end by 9 bases; junction bases not matched to a gene: 11. The CDR3 has 14 residues. CDR1 is MDHEN, CDR2 SYDVKM, per germline. The CDR3 DNA reads TGTGCCAGCAGTCGGCCCGGACAGGGAGTGGCCCAGTACTTC. Translation: CASSRPGQGVAQYF.

The CDR3 region has the DNA TGTGCCAGCAGTATGACCCGAGGACTGTTTTTT. This translates into CASSMTRGLFF. The V gene is TRBV28, the J gene TRBJ1-4; D is unclear. The V gene lost 5 bases and the J gene lost 13 bases, with 11 bases spanning the gap. This CDR3 spans 11 amino acids. CDR1 and CDR2 (germline): MDHEN, SYDVKM.

The chain has TRBV10-3 and TRBJ1-2; a weak D match, TRBD1 (5 bases). Trimming left V 9 bases short and J 8 bases short, with 16 bases between. The CDR3 is 12 amino acids. Germline V gene lookup returns CDR1 ENHRY and CDR2 SYGVKD. Here the CDR3 DNA reads TGTGCCATAAATACAGGAGTACCGGGCTACACCTTC. Translating it yields CAINTGVPGYTF.

V gene TRBV13 combines with J gene TRBJ1-5, with TRBD1 matching over 7 bases. V shed 5 bases, J shed 0 bases, and the junction held 7 bases outside the gene matches. This CDR3 is 16 amino acids long. Germline V gives CDR1 PRHDT, CDR2 FYEKMQ (reference sequence). CDR3 residues: CASSLHGQDSNQPQHF. CDR3 nucleotides: TGTGCCAGCAGCCTACATGGACAGGATAGCAATCAGCCCCAGCATTTT.

V gene TRBV18 combines with J gene TRBJ1-2; 8 nucleotides match TRBD1. CDR1 is KGHSH and CDR2 is LQKENI in the germline V gene. V trimming: 3 bases; J trimming: 2 bases; junction bases outside the gene matches: 2. The CDR3 loop spans 14 amino acids. The CDR3 loop reads CASSPGQGNYGYTF. Here the CDR3 DNA reads TGTGCCAGCTCACCCGGACAGGGAAACTATGGCTACACCTTC. Supplemented by reference TRBV18 and TRBJ1-2, the full variable domain reads NAGVMQNPRHLVRRRGQEARLRCSPMKGHSHVYWYRQLPEEGLKFMVYLQKENIIDESGMPKERFSAEFPKEGPSILRIQQVVRGDSAAYFCASSPGQGNYGYTFGSGTRLTVV.